This is a list of T cell receptor beta chains from one sample in a study of T cell repertoires in cytomegalovirus infection. TCRdb re-derived calls from the reads in MiXCR, one entry per CDR3 protein. The data hold about 830,000 distinct CDR3 sequences, with approximately 32% observed a single time. Their specific antigens are unknown. Material: cultured CD8+ T cells from PBMCs, obtained from culture after CMV antigen stimulation. Every receptor here comes from a human donor in good health (CMV status not recorded). Some clones in this sample may be carry-over from other donors' samples. Each CDR3 is given with its conserved first and last residue. The order of the fields is clone size, J gene, V gene, D gene, CDR3 length, CDR3 protein, CDR3 DNA. D genes are given only for firm matches. Where a row states a size, it is once, few, many or the class of an expanded clone; other rows omit it.

NA	TRBJ1-1	TRBV20-1	NA	15	CSANPYRRSNTEAFF	TGCAGTGCTAACCCTTACAGGCGATCGAACACTGAAGCTTTCTTT
few	TRBJ2-1	TRBV6-6	NA	15	CASLTAERSRDEQFF	TGTGCCAGCTTAACGGCGGAGCGTTCAAGGGATGAGCAGTTCTTC
many	TRBJ2-1	TRBV11-2	NA	14	CASSRGSSYNEQFF	TGTGCCAGCAGTCGGGGCAGCTCCTACAATGAGCAGTTCTTC
few	TRBJ1-2	TRBV7-9	NA	12	CASSLSDSENTF	TGTGCCAGCAGCTTATCCGACAGTGAGAACACCTTC
NA	TRBJ2-1	TRBV5-4	TRBD2	15	CASSSERGPLDEQFF	TGTGCCAGCAGCTCCGAGCGGGGGCCCCTCGATGAGCAGTTCTTC
few	TRBJ1-3	TRBV6-5	TRBD1	17	CASSYSGTGGGGNTIYF	TGTGCCAGCAGTTACTCCGGGACAGGGGGAGGTGGAAACACCATATATTTT
many	TRBJ1-1	TRBV7-8	NA	18	CASSLITTPRGRDTEAFF	TGTGCCAGCAGCTTAATAACGACCCCCCGAGGGCGGGACACTGAAGCTTTCTTT
NA	TRBJ2-7	TRBV11-2	TRBD1	16	CASSLDGTGVWYEQYF	TGTGCCAGCAGCTTAGACGGGACAGGGGTTTGGTACGAGCAGTACTTC
NA	TRBJ2-2	TRBV27	TRBD1	15	CASSTGTALTGELFF	TGTGCCAGCAGTACCGGGACAGCACTCACCGGGGAGCTGTTTTTT
many	TRBJ2-1	TRBV7-2	NA	14	CASSLPGFYNEQFF	TGTGCCAGCAGCTTACCGGGGTTCTACAATGAGCAGTTCTTC
few	TRBJ1-5	TRBV12-3/TRBV12-4	TRBD1	14	CASSSTGVGQPQHF	TGTGCCAGCAGTTCCACAGGGGTGGGTCAGCCCCAGCATTTT
few	TRBJ1-4	TRBV7-6	NA	16	CASSHPQAKKNEKLFF	TGTGCCAGCAGCCATCCCCAGGCAAAGAAAAATGAAAAACTGTTTTTT
NA	TRBJ1-1	TRBV2	NA	13	CASSEPGHTEAFF	TGTGCCAGCAGTGAACCAGGACACACTGAAGCTTTCTTT
NA	TRBJ2-7	TRBV5-4	TRBD2	16	CASSLPGTSESYEQYF	TGTGCCAGCAGCTTGCCGGGGACTAGCGAGTCCTACGAGCAGTACTTC
few	TRBJ2-5	TRBV2	NA	16	CASSEIDRTDQETQYF	TGTGCCAGCAGTGAGATTGATCGGACAGACCAAGAGACCCAGTACTTC
few	TRBJ2-1	TRBV29-1	NA	14	CSVPPWRGVNEQFF	TGCAGCGTTCCCCCCTGGCGAGGGGTCAATGAGCAGTTCTTC
NA	TRBJ2-1	TRBV7-2	TRBD2	17	CASSSGLAGAWGHEQFF	TGTGCCAGCAGCTCAGGACTAGCGGGGGCCTGGGGGCATGAGCAGTTCTTC
NA	TRBJ2-1	TRBV27	NA	17	CASSLPKSGWGHNEQFF	TGTGCCAGCAGTTTACCCAAGTCCGGGTGGGGGCACAATGAGCAGTTCTTC
NA	TRBJ1-1	TRBV12-5	NA	12	CASGDGNTEAFF	TGTGCTAGTGGTGACGGGAACACTGAAGCTTTCTTT
NA	TRBJ1-2	TRBV18	NA	16	CASSPLDRADNYGYTF	TGTGCCAGCTCACCCTTGGACAGAGCTGACAACTATGGCTACACCTTC
few	TRBJ2-7	TRBV7-8	TRBD1	19	CASSFKIRRTGEHSYEQYF	TGTGCCAGCAGCTTCAAAATCCGTAGGACAGGGGAGCACTCCTACGAGCAGTACTTC
many	TRBJ1-1	TRBV6-5	TRBD1	18	CASSYSTGDILMNTEAFF	TGTGCCAGCAGTTACTCGACAGGGGATATTTTAATGAACACTGAAGCTTTCTTT
NA	TRBJ1-1	TRBV7-9	NA	14	CASSFRDGRAEAFF	TGTGCCAGCAGCTTCCGGGACGGGCGGGCTGAAGCTTTCTTT
few	TRBJ2-2	TRBV6-5	NA	18	CASSYFLYVSSDTGELFF	TGTGCCAGCAGTTACTTCTTATACGTGTCTTCCGACACCGGGGAGCTGTTTTTT
NA	TRBJ1-6	TRBV2	NA	15	CASSEGRAGNSPLHF	TGTGCCAGCAGTGAAGGACGGGCGGGGAATTCACCCCTCCACTTT
few	TRBJ2-1	TRBV7-9	NA	13	CASSPRQVHEQFF	TGTGCCAGCAGCCCAAGACAGGTCCATGAGCAGTTCTTC
NA	TRBJ1-2	TRBV4-1	NA	15	CASSQDVAGWSGYTF	TGCGCCAGCAGCCAAGATGTGGCAGGTTGGAGTGGCTACACCTTC
NA	TRBJ1-2	TRBV27	NA	14	CASSPTTSPYGYTF	TGTGCCAGCAGTCCAACGACATCTCCCTATGGCTACACCTTC
many	TRBJ1-4	TRBV7-2	TRBD1	17	CASSVSRRGTGREKLFF	TGTGCCAGCAGCGTCAGCCGTCGGGGGACAGGTCGGGAAAAACTGTTTTTT
few	TRBJ1-2	TRBV12-3/TRBV12-4	TRBD1	15	CASSARGQGDYGYTF	TGTGCCAGCAGTGCTAGGGGACAGGGAGACTATGGCTACACCTTC
few	TRBJ1-2	TRBV10-2	TRBD1	13	CASINDRVHGYTF	TGCGCCAGCATCAACGACAGGGTCCATGGCTACACCTTC
NA	TRBJ1-5	TRBV19	NA	16	CASSPAGGHSNQPQHF	TGTGCCAGTAGCCCCGCGGGAGGACATAGCAATCAGCCCCAGCATTTT
NA	TRBJ2-1	TRBV19	NA	14	CASSIASWLNEQFF	TGTGCCAGTAGTATCGCTAGCTGGCTCAATGAGCAGTTCTTC
few	TRBJ1-5	TRBV19	TRBD1	15	CASSMDRGDNQPQHF	TGTGCCAGTAGTATGGACAGGGGTGACAATCAGCCCCAGCATTTT
few	TRBJ1-2	TRBV6-6	TRBD1	17	CASSYLKTGRANYGYTF	TGTGCCAGCAGTTACTTGAAGACAGGGAGAGCTAACTATGGCTACACCTTC
many	TRBJ2-7	TRBV7-2	NA	15	CASSSQLSAIYEQYF	TGTGCCAGCAGCTCCCAACTGAGCGCGATCTACGAGCAGTACTTC
NA	TRBJ1-2	TRBV12-3/TRBV12-4	NA	15	CASSQFESYRDGYTF	TGTGCCAGCAGCCAATTTGAGTCCTACAGGGACGGCTACACCTTC
NA	TRBJ2-7	TRBV6-1	NA	14	CASSKGTDSYEQYF	TGTGCCAGCAGTAAAGGGACTGACTCCTACGAGCAGTACTTC
NA	TRBJ1-1	TRBV2	NA	14	CASSDAGWNTEAFF	TGTGCCAGCAGTGACGCCGGGTGGAACACTGAAGCTTTCTTT
few	TRBJ2-3	TRBV7-8	TRBD2	18	CASSPGLAGGHGDDTQYF	TGTGCCAGCAGCCCCGGACTAGCGGGGGGCCACGGGGATGATACGCAGTATTTT
NA	TRBJ1-1	TRBV6-6	TRBD1	14	CASISNRGGTEAFF	TGTGCCAGCATCTCGAACAGGGGCGGCACTGAAGCTTTCTTT
few	TRBJ2-1	TRBV4-2	NA	14	CASSQEENDNEQFF	TGTGCCAGCAGCCAAGAAGAGAACGACAATGAGCAGTTCTTC